This T cell receptor (beta chain) originates from a study of T cells in Graves' hyperthyroidism and ophthalmopathy (dated by TCRdb to between 2018 and 2021). Looking at the study overall: Peripheral blood was sampled at the time of initial diagnosis, prior to any treatment. A discovery cohort of roughly 100 patients, 43 with Graves' ophthalmopathy and 55 to 60 with stable Graves' hyperthyroidism, was used to find distinguishing TCR V-J signatures. Whether ophthalmopathy could be predicted prospectively was tested in an independent validation cohort made up of 18 to 20 hyperthyroidism patients plus 17 patients who later progressed to ophthalmopathy. The 75 to 100 discovery patients were randomly divided into training and test sets at a 7:3 ratio. In addition, the study compared T-cell repertoires in thyroid tissue and in blood from over 5 Graves' hyperthyroidism patients. Following sampling, methimazole starting at 30 mg daily was given to hyperthyroidism patients, and high-dose intravenous methylprednisolone was given to ophthalmopathy patients. TCR Vbeta CDR3 sequencing of fewer than 150 peripheral blood samples (roughly 41 ophthalmopathy, about 75 hyperthyroidism and some 17 progressor patients) is reported in the paper.

In the ophthalmopathy patients, disease was moderately to severely active, with a Clinical Activity Score of 3 or more, a NOSPECS grade of 4 or more, and a duration of less than 3 months. Exclusion was applied to patients with uncontrolled infections, other autoimmune diseases, pregnancy or lactation. Diagnoses relied on clinical symptoms, serum thyroxine and TRAb, thyroid ultrasound and orbital computed tomography. PBMCs were separated from approximately 10 ml of fresh peripheral blood using Ficoll-Paque density gradient centrifugation. Trizol reagent was used to extract total RNA, and RNA quality was then checked on an Agilent 2100 Bioanalyzer. This clonotype has at least ten counts. The antigen this receptor binds is unknown. Base-call qualities are not available, and no considerably larger clone is one nucleotide away. V is clipped by 0 bases and J by 4 bases, and the sequence between their germline boundaries is 10 bases long. For CDR1 and CDR2, the germline V gene (reference sequence) lists PRHDT and FYEKMQ. CDR3 length: 15 amino acids, cysteine to phenylalanine. The only DNA kept is the CDR3, 45 bases in frame from the first base.

Overall results and qualifications from the work: In validation, the model predicted progression to ophthalmopathy a median of roughly 6.1 months before onset, with 70% to 71% sensitivity and about 75% specificity. Most expanded thyroid clonotypes (frequency above 0.001) were also found in blood, which suggests that blood repertoires may mirror thyroid immune responses. Ophthalmopathy was separated from stable hyperthyroidism by a 13 V-J signature model, with around 88% sensitivity and roughly 81% specificity obtained in cross-validation and 80%/75% obtained in testing. No statistical method was used to set the sample size in advance, and investigators knew the group allocation.

The TCR beta CDR3 regions were amplified from RNA transcripts. The TCR CDR3 was subjected to a first round of RT-PCR using the HTBI primer set and the Qiagen OneStep RT-PCR kit. Libraries were constructed in a second round of multiplex PCR, after which size selection and purification were performed. Libraries were sequenced paired-end with 100 bp reads on an Illumina HiSeq2000. The study's processing was this. SOAPnuke was used to process the raw data, with reads discarded if the reads contained adapters or uncalled bases, had a mean Phred below 15, or lacked an exact constant-primer or identifier match. COPE v1.2.5 was used to merge high-quality paired reads, and clonotypes were defined as unique nucleotide sequences. MiTCR v1.1 was used to align clonotypes to the IMGT TRBV, TRBD and TRBJ reference segments. The analysis included only V-J combinations with a frequency above 0.0001, which together covered more than 98% of the repertoires. The TCS score was defined as the ratio of F50 (clonal expansion) to E x V (chaos), calculated using BLOSUM62-based TCRdist between CDR3 peptides within each V-J. Welch's t-statistics and random forest reduced some 510 V-J features to 13, which were used in a naive Bayes classifier (R e1071). In TCRdb, the public reads were trimmed at Q25 with fastp and aligned with MiXCR, with productive beta chains retained. Each CDR3 protein appears once, grouped with its most common genes and DNA. TCRdb assigned the V and J calls; the authors' analysis was not used. The sample includes hundreds of thousands of distinct CDR3 sequences, with about 15% observed a single time. Of the sample, around 28% is held by the ten largest clones.

The sequencing sample was made of blood. Here the chain combines TRBV13 and TRBJ2-1; the D gene assignment is perhaps TRBD1 or TRBD2, with each matching 5 bases. This receptor was taken from a woman under 30 with Graves' ophthalmopathy. The nucleotides are TGTGCCAGCAGCTTAGGCGGGACCTCGTACAATGAGCAGTTCTTC. Translated, it reads CASSLGGTSYNEQFF. Where the CDR3 stops, the reference TRBV13 and TRBJ2-1 genes take over; the full variable domain is AAGVIQSPRHLIKEKRETATLKCYPIPRHDTVYWYQQGPGQDPQFLISFYEKMQSDKGSIPDRFSAQQFSDYHSELNMSSLELGDSALYFCASSLGGTSYNEQFFGPGTRLTVL.